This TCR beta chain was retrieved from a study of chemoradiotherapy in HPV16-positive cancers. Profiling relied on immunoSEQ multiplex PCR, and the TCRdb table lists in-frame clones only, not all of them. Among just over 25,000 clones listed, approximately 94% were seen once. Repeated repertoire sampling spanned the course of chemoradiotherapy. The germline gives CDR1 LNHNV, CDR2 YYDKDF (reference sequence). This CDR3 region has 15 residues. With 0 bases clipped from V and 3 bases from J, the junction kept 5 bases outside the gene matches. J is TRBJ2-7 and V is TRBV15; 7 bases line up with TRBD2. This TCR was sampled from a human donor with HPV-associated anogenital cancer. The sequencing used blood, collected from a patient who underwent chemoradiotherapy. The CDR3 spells CATSRDGGVNYEQYF. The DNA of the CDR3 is TGTGCCACCAGCAGAGATGGGGGGGTTAACTACGAGCAGTACTTC.